This entry concerns a single T cell receptor (beta chain). Its antigen is not known. Primers used in a second PCR of roughly 6 to 11 cycles were a sample-barcoded 5' primer and a J-beta primer mix. TCRdb reprocessed the 5' RACE reads with MiXCR, giving one entry per CDR3 protein. The table records fewer than 1,000,000 distinct CDR3 sequences, 40% to 50% of them present only once. These data originate in a study of blood T cells in healthy people across ages. Germline CDR1 LGHDT, CDR2 YNNKEL (reference sequence). After removal of 4 bases from V and 8 bases from J, the junction contained 8 bases not matched to a gene. The CDR3 runs 15 residues. General observations from the study: Roughly linear age-related decline in beta diversity appeared, significant by age about 37. Comparison with aged donors showed that long-lived donors had more naive CD4+ cells and higher diversity. The study found TCR beta diversity correlated strongly with naive T cell percentage.

The TCR originated in a man between 60 and 70 years old in good health. The specimen sequenced was blood. The V and J genes are TRBV3-1 and TRBJ2-1; 10 positions match TRBD2. The CDR3, as DNA: TGTGCCAGCAGCCCCGCCAGCGGGGGGGCCCATGAGCAGTTCTTC. Protein: CASSPASGGAHEQFF.